The 10 T cell receptor beta chains in this list originate from one sample, sequenced in a study of brain T cells in children with intractable seizures. TCRdb keeps only in-frame clones here, not all; method: immunoSEQ multiplex PCR. The table records roughly 23,000 clones, approximately 94% of them present only once. The specimen was peripheral blood, collected at surgery. The receptors derive from a boy younger than 18 with focal cortical dysplasia and intractable seizures.

The V and J genes are TRBV6-2 or TRBV6-3 and TRBJ1-1; 7 positions agree with TRBD1. With 6 bases clipped from V and 4 bases from J, the junction kept 5 bases outside the gene matches. The CDR3 loop spans 13 amino acids. Germline assignment: CDR1 MNHEY and CDR2 SVGEGT. The CDR3, as DNA: TGTGCCAGCAGCCCGGGACAGATCACTGAAGCTTTCTTT. This sequence encodes CASSPGQITEAFF.

V usage is TRBV6-5 and J usage is TRBJ2-1; no definite D call. Germline loops: CDR1 MNHEY, CDR2 SVGAGI. The V end lost 7 bases, the J end lost 8 bases, and 12 bases lay between the germline ends. The CDR3 is made up of 12 amino acids. The CDR3 loop is CASTARSDEQFF. CDR3 coding DNA: TGTGCCAGCACCGCCCGTTCGGATGAGCAGTTCTTC.

The CDR3 sequence is CASGLTTGQGRSGNTIYF. DNA for the CDR3: TGTGCTAGTGGTTTGACCACCGGACAGGGTAGGTCTGGAAACACCATATATTTT. The J gene is TRBJ1-3, the V gene TRBV12-5; TRBD1 matches 8 bases. V gave up 2 bases and J gave up 1 base; unmatched junction bases: 10. The CDR3 totals 18 residues. CDR1 and CDR2 (germline): LGHNT, FRNRAP. Full variable domain (remainder filled in from reference TRBV12-5 and TRBJ1-3): DARVTQTPRHKVTEMGQEVTMRCQPILGHNTVFWYRQTMMQGLELLAYFRNRAPLDDSGMPKDRFSAEMPDATLATLKIQPSEPRDSAVYFCASGLTTGQGRSGNTIYFGEGSWLTVV.

The V gene is TRBV12-3 or TRBV12-4, the J gene TRBJ1-1; D is undetermined. V gave up 0 bases and J gave up 6 bases, with 8 bases separating them. This CDR3 has 13 amino acids. The DNA of the CDR3 is TGTGCCAGCAGTTTAGCGTTGGCCCCTGAAGCTTTCTTT. As protein: CASSLALAPEAFF.

This chain links TRBV5-1 with TRBJ2-2; 7 nucleotides align to TRBD2. The V gene's germline CDR1 is SGHRS and CDR2 YFSETQ. The trim removed 3 bases at V and 4 bases at J, leaving 9 bases unmatched. This CDR3 comprises 16 residues. CDR3 DNA: TGCGCCAGCAGCTCCTCGGGGGGTGGGCGCACCGGGGAGCTGTTTTTT. This gives the protein CASSSSGGGRTGELFF.

The genes are TRBV6-5 and TRBJ1-5, with 11 bases identical to TRBD1. CDR1 and CDR2 from the germline V gene are MNHEY and SVGAGI. The V and J ends lost 7 bases and 6 bases, in that order; junction bases with no gene match: 5. This CDR3 region has 14 residues. For the CDR3, the DNA is TGTGCCAGCACCCGGACAGGGGGCGGTCAGCCCCAGCATTTT. It is translated as CASTRTGGGQPQHF.

This chain joins TRBV19 and TRBJ1-2; weak D call: TRBD1 (6 bases). Between the trimmed V and J ends, which lost 5 bases and 4 bases, there was a span of 17 bases. CDR1 LNHDA and CDR2 SQIVND come from the germline V gene (reference sequence). CDR3 size: 15 residues. The CDR3 coding sequence is TGTGCCAGTAGTCAAAGGACAGCTTTGGGCTATGGCTACACCTTC. This gives the protein CASSQRTALGYGYTF.

V gene TRBV19 combines with J gene TRBJ2-5; D not certain. The V end lost 4 bases, the J end lost 2 bases, and 11 bases lay between the germline ends. The CDR3 loop spans 14 amino acids. Germline V gives CDR1 LNHDA, CDR2 SQIVND (reference sequence). In DNA form, the CDR3 reads TGTGCCAGTAGTACCTACAGTTTACAAGAGACCCAGTACTTC. Its translation is CASSTYSLQETQYF.

V is TRBV28 and J is TRBJ2-7; the match to TRBD1 covers 9 bases. The CDR3 totals 14 residues. Trimming cost V 6 bases and J 6 bases; bases outside gene matches: 9. CDR1 is MDHEN, CDR2 SYDVKM, per germline. The CDR3 nucleotides are TGTGCCAGCAGGCCGGGACAGGGTCCCTCCGAGCAGTACTTC. Protein product: CASRPGQGPSEQYF.

The V gene is TRBV6-5, the J gene TRBJ2-1; 8 nucleotides align to TRBD1. Trimming at V came to 3 bases and at J to 3 bases, leaving 7 bases not matched to a gene. CDR3 length: 16 amino acids. CDR1 and CDR2 (germline): MNHEY, SVGAGI. The CDR3 here is CASSYSTGDFYNEQFF. CDR3 sequence (DNA): TGTGCCAGCAGTTATTCGACAGGGGATTTCTACAATGAGCAGTTCTTC.